Below, one TCR beta chain is given with its context. The antigen is unknown. This entry belongs to a study of T cells in Graves' hyperthyroidism and ophthalmopathy. RNA transcripts served as the template for amplifying TCR beta CDR3 regions. HTBI primers were the set used in a first-round RT-PCR of the TCR CDR3. TCRdb used MiXCR to reprocess the multiplex PCR reads, holding one entry per CDR3 protein. The sample has roughly 570,000 distinct CDR3 sequences; roughly 46% are singletons. Germline loops: CDR1 DFQATT, CDR2 SNEGSKA (reference sequence). CDR3 size: 13 residues. V gave up 3 bases and J gave up 6 bases, with 12 bases separating them. Findings of the study overall: Blood also carried most thyroid clonotypes expanded above 0.001. Stable hyperthyroidism and ophthalmopathy were separated using 13 V-J signatures.

Researchers defined stable Graves' hyperthyroidism as no ophthalmopathy progression within 18 months. The V gene is TRBV20-1, the J gene TRBJ1-5, with D perhaps matching TRBD1 (5 bases). Sequencing used peripheral blood or thyroid tissue (not recorded which). This sequence was found in a woman between 18 and 30 years old with Graves' hyperthyroidism. In DNA form, the CDR3 reads TGCAGTGCTAGGAGGGGTTCGGGTCAGCCCCAGCATTTT. It encodes CSARRGSGQPQHF.